The next 14 T cell receptor beta chains were all read from a single sample in a study of blood T cell repertoires in COVID-19. TCRdb keeps only in-frame clones here, not all; method: immunoSEQ multiplex PCR. The table shows 300,000 to 450,000 clones, with 85% occurring only once. The sequenced material came from peripheral blood. These receptor sequences come from a woman younger than 30 with acute or convalescent COVID-19.

The chain links TRBV7-9 to TRBJ1-4; possibly TRBD1 for D (6 bases). The germline V gene encodes CDR1 SEHNR and CDR2 FQNEAQ (reference sequence). V was shortened by 2 bases and J by 2 bases, with 12 bases between the two germline ends. This CDR3 contains 16 residues. CDR3 loop: CASSLFGTGTNEKLFF. In DNA form, the CDR3 reads TGTGCCAGCAGCTTATTCGGCACAGGGACTAATGAAAAACTGTTTTTT. The full variable domain, its missing parts supplied by reference TRBV7-9 and TRBJ1-4, is DTGVSQNPRHKITKRGQNVTFRCDPISEHNRLYWYRQTLGQGPEFLTYFQNEAQLEKSRLLSDRFSAERPKGSFSTLEIQRTEQGDSAMYLCASSLFGTGTNEKLFFGSGTQLSVL.

CDR3 residues: CASSQGWTSGIDEQYF. The CDR3, as DNA: TGCGCCAGCAGCCAAGGTTGGACTAGCGGGATTGACGAGCAGTACTTC. The V and J genes are TRBV4-1 and TRBJ2-7; TRBD2 agrees at 12 bases. Germline lookup yields CDR1 MGHRA and CDR2 YSYEKL. The CDR3 loop spans 16 amino acids. V lost 1 base and J lost 5; bases outside the gene matches: 6.

This clone was observed many times. The chain employs TRBV3-1 (or the pseudogene TRBV3-2) and TRBJ2-7; TRBD2 agrees at 11 bases. Per the germline V gene, CDR1 is LGHDT and CDR2 is YNNKEL (reference sequence). The CDR3 loop spans 18 amino acids. With 5 bases clipped from V and 5 bases from J, the junction kept 17 bases outside the gene matches. Here the CDR3 DNA reads TGTGCCAGCAGCTCGACCCACCCGACTAGCGGGATCCGACACGAGCAGTACTTC. This gives the protein CASSSTHPTSGIRHEQYF.

This chain links TRBV2 with TRBJ2-7; tentative D call: TRBD2 (6 bases). The CDR3 runs 12 residues. Looked up from germline, CDR1 is SNHLY and CDR2 is FYNNEI. Trimming left V 5 bases short and J 3 bases short, with 8 bases between. CDR3 in amino acids: CASSMGLYEQYF. For the CDR3, the DNA is TGTGCCAGCAGTATGGGACTCTACGAGCAGTACTTC.

This chain joins TRBV3-1 (or the pseudogene TRBV3-2) and TRBJ2-1, with 11 positions matching TRBD2. Germline CDR1 and CDR2: LGHDT and YNNKEL (reference sequence). The CDR3 has 17 residues. After removal of 0 bases from V and 6 bases from J, the junction contained 7 bases not matched to a gene. The CDR3 protein is CASSQDLETSGSNEQFF. In DNA form, the CDR3 reads TGTGCCAGCAGCCAAGATTTGGAAACTAGCGGGAGCAATGAGCAGTTCTTC.

The chain employs TRBV6-5 and TRBJ1-2; D remains ambiguous. Trimming stripped 2 bases from V and 2 bases from J, with 6 bases between. Germline assignment: CDR1 MNHEY and CDR2 SVGAGI. This CDR3 region has 13 residues. CDR3 region: CASSYNRNYGYTF. In DNA, the CDR3 is TGTGCCAGCAGTTACAACAGAAACTATGGCTACACCTTC.

The rearrangement joins TRBV6-5 to TRBJ1-1; D remains unclear. Germline V CDR1 and CDR2: MNHEY, SVGAGI. The CDR3 extends over 15 amino acids. Trimming shortened V by 7 bases and J by 0 bases, and 15 bases separated the two germline ends. CDR3 DNA: TGTGCCAGCACTCAACGGGAGGATTTGAACACTGAAGCTTTCTTT. It is translated as CASTQREDLNTEAFF.

This clone has more than one count but fewer than ten. J is TRBJ2-7 and V is TRBV10-2; TRBD2 might be the D (6 bases). CDR1 is WSHSY and CDR2 is SAAADI in the germline V gene. V was trimmed by 4 bases and J by 1 base, leaving 14 bases between them. CDR3 length: 15 amino acids. The CDR3 loop is CASSGAGLYSYEQYF. The DNA of the CDR3 is TGCGCCAGCAGTGGGGCGGGGCTATATTCCTACGAGCAGTACTTC.

This clone was picked up a small number of times. The chain joins TRBV7-9 to TRBJ1-1; D is ambiguous. With 6 bases removed from V and 12 bases from J, the gap between germline ends came to 17 bases. Germline loops: CDR1 SEHNR, CDR2 FQNEAQ (reference sequence). The CDR3 sequence is 12 residues long. For the CDR3, the DNA is TGTGCCAGCAGTTTACTAGTCTTTGCGCCTTTCTTT. It specifies CASSLLVFAPFF.

V gene TRBV9 combines with J gene TRBJ1-2; 7 bases line up with TRBD1. J lost 2 bases, V lost 4 bases, and 5 bases had no gene match. The CDR3 contains 14 residues. Germline loops: CDR1 SGDLS, CDR2 YYNGEE. The CDR3 loop is CASSPRDSNYGYTF. CDR3 bases: TGTGCCAGCAGCCCTCGGGACAGCAACTATGGCTACACCTTC.

The chain is built from TRBV5-6 and TRBJ1-3; D is undetermined. This CDR3 is built from 14 residues. V lost 0 bases to trimming and J lost 3 bases, with 7 bases between them. Germline V lookup: CDR1 SGHDT, CDR2 YYEEEE. CDR3 nucleotide sequence: TGTGCCAGCAGCTTGGTAGAACGTGGAAACACCATATATTTT. Amino acids: CASSLVERGNTIYF. The complete variable domain, with remaining parts taken from reference TRBV5-6 and TRBJ1-3, reads DAGVTQSPTHLIKTRGQQVTLRCSPKSGHDTVSWYQQALGQGPQFIFQYYEEEERQRGNFPDRFSGHQFPNYSSELNVNALLLGDSALYLCASSLVERGNTIYFGEGSWLTVV.

This clone has just a few counts. The chain carries TRBV5-4 and TRBJ2-7; 7 nucleotides match TRBD1. Trimming at V came to 4 bases and at J to 0 bases, leaving 4 bases not matched to a gene. CDR3 length: 14 amino acids. Germline CDR1 reads SGHNT; CDR2 reads YYREEE (reference sequence). This chain's CDR3 is CASSVGDSSYEQYF. Written as DNA, the CDR3 is TGTGCCAGCAGCGTAGGGGACAGCTCCTACGAGCAGTACTTC.

This clone appeared once. It differs at one base from a far larger clone, so likely a read error. This chain uses TRBV6-5 with TRBJ1-2; D is possibly TRBD1 (5 bases). CDR1 is MNHEY, CDR2 SVGAGI, per germline. The CDR3 consists of 11 residues. Trimming shortened V by 6 bases and J by 6 bases, and 8 bases separated the two germline ends. The CDR3 protein is CASSPGNGYTF. The CDR3 nucleotides read TGTGCCAGCAGCCCAGGGAATGGCTACACCTTC.

The CDR3 DNA is TGTGCCAGAGGACAGGTGGGAGGTTATGGCTACACCTTC. Residues: CARGQVGGYGYTF. V is TRBV2 and J is TRBJ1-2; 7 positions match TRBD1. J gave up 5 bases and V 9 bases, and 9 bases lay outside the gene matches. Per the germline V gene, CDR1 is SNHLY and CDR2 is FYNNEI. This CDR3 spans 13 amino acids.